This T cell receptor (beta chain) emerged from a study of T cells in Graves' hyperthyroidism and ophthalmopathy. Newly diagnosed patients aged 18 to 65 had hyperthyroidism of under 2 months' duration. The authors took PBMCs from 8.5 to 10 ml fresh peripheral blood. Whole-study results and caveats: In the analysis, a 13 V-J model separated ophthalmopathy from stable hyperthyroidism.

The source material, RNA transcripts, was used to amplify TCR beta CDR3 regions. Primed by the HTBI set, a first-round RT-PCR was run on the TCR CDR3. From the multiplex PCR reads, TCRdb called clonotypes with MiXCR, one entry per CDR3 protein. Here the sample spans some 440,000 distinct CDR3 sequences, approximately 15% being singletons. Germline V gene lookup returns CDR1 DFQATT and CDR2 SNEGSKA (reference sequence). This CDR3 has 13 amino acids. The V gene lost 5 bases and the J gene lost 0 bases, with 10 bases spanning the gap. The sample holds many counts of this clonotype. The antigen is not known.

This clonotype was sampled from a woman between 18 and 29 years old with Graves' hyperthyroidism. V usage is TRBV20-1 and J usage is TRBJ1-1; unclear D gene. Source material: blood. In DNA, the CDR3 is TGCAGTGCTCTACTGAGAATGAACACTGAAGCTTTCTTT. Residues: CSALLRMNTEAFF.